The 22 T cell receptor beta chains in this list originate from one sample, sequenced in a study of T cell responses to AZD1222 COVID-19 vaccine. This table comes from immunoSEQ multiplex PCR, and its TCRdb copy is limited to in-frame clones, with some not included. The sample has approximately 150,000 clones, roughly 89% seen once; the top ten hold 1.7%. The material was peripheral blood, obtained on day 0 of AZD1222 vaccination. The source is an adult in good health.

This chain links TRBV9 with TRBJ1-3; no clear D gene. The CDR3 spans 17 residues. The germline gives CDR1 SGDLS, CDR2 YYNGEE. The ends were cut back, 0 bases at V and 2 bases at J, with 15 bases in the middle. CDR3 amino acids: CASSVAAFQRPGNTIYF. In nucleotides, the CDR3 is TGTGCCAGCAGCGTAGCAGCCTTCCAGCGGCCTGGAAACACCATATATTTT.

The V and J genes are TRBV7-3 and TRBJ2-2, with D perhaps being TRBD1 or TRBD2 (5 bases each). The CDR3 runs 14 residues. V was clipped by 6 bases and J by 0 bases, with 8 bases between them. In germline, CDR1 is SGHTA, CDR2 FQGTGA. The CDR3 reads CASRLGANTGELFF. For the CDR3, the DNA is TGTGCCAGCAGACTAGGGGCGAACACCGGGGAGCTGTTTTTT.

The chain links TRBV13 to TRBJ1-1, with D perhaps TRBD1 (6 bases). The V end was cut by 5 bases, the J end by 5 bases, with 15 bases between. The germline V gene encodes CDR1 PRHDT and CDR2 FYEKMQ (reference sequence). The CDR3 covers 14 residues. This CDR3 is CASSPRFQGTEAFF. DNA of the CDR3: TGTGCCAGCAGCCCCCGTTTTCAGGGGACTGAAGCTTTCTTT.

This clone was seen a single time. The CDR3 region has the DNA TGTGCCTGGAGCACGGGGCAGGGTTTGACAGATACGCAGTATTTT. Its translation: CAWSTGQGLTDTQYF. The chain carries TRBV30 and TRBJ2-3; D could derive from TRBD1 or TRBD2 (5 bases each). The CDR3 has 15 amino acids. Germline-derived CDR1 and CDR2 are GTSNPN and SVGIG (reference sequence). The germline V and J ends were trimmed by 3 bases and 3 bases, with 16 bases remaining between them. Full variable domain (missing parts from reference TRBV30 and TRBJ2-3): SQTIHQWPATLVQPVGSPLSLECTVEGTSNPNLYWYRQAAGRGLQLLFYSVGIGQISSEVPQNLSASRPQDRQFILSSKKLLLSDSGFYLCAWSTGQGLTDTQYFGPGTRLTVL.

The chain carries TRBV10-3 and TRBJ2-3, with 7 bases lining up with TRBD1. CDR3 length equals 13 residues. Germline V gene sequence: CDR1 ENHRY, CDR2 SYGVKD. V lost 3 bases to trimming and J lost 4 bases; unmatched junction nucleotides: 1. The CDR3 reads CAISDTGADTQYF. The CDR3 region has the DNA TGTGCCATCAGTGACACAGGGGCAGATACGCAGTATTTT.

In DNA, the CDR3 is TGTGCCAGCAGCAAGCGCCCCCTAGACAATGAGCAGTTCTTC. This gives the protein CASSKRPLDNEQFF. The chain has TRBV9 and TRBJ2-1; D uncertain. There are 14 residues in the CDR3. Between the trimmed V and J ends, which lost 4 bases and 5 bases, there was a span of 13 bases. CDR1 and CDR2 (germline): SGDLS, YYNGEE.

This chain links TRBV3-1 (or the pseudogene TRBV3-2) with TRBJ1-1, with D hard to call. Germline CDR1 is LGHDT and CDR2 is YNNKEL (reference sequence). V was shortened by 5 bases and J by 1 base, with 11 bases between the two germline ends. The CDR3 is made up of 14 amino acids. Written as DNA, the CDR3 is TGTGCCAGCAGCGGCCGGGAAGCGAACACTGAAGCTTTCTTT. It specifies CASSGREANTEAFF.

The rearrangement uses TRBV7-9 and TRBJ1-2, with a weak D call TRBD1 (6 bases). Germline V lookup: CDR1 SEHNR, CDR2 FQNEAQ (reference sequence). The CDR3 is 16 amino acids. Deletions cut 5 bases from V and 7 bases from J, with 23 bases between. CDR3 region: CASSRFPGQIIGGYTF. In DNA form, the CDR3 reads TGTGCCAGCAGCCGTTTCCCGGGACAAATAATCGGTGGCTACACCTTC.

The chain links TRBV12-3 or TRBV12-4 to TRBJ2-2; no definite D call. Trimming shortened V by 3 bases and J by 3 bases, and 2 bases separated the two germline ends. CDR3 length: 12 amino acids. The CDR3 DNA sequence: TGTGCCAGCAGTTTCGACACCGGGGAGCTGTTTTTT. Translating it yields CASSFDTGELFF.

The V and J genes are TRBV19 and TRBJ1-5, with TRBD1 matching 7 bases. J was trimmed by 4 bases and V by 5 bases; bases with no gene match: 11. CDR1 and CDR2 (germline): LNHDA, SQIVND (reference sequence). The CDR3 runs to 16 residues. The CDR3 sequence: CASSSRGTAINQPQHF. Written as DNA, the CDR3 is TGTGCCAGTAGTTCCCGGGGGACAGCGATTAATCAGCCCCAGCATTTT.

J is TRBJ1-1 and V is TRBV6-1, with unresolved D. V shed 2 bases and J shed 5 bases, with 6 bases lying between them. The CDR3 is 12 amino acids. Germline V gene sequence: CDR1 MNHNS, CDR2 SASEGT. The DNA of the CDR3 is TGTGCCAGCAGTGAAACGGGGACTGAAGCTTTCTTT. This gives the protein CASSETGTEAFF.

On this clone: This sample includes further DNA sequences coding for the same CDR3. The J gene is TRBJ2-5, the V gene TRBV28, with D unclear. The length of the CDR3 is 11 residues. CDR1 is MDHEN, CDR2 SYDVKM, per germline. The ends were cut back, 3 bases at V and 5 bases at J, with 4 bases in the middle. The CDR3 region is CASSLKETQYF. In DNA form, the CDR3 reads TGTGCCAGCAGTTTGAAGGAGACCCAGTACTTC.

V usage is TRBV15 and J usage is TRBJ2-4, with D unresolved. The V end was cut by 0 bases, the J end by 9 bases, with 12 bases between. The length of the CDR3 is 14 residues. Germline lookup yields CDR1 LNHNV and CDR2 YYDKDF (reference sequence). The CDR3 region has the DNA TGTGCCACCAGCAGAGAACTCTCTCTAGGCATTCAGTACTTC. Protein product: CATSRELSLGIQYF.

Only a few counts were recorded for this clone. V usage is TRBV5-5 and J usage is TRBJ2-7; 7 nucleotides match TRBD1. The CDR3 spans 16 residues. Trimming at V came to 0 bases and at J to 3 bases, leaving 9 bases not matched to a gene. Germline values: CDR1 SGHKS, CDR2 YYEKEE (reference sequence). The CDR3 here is CASSLGPTGNYYEQYF. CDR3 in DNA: TGTGCCAGCAGCTTGGGACCGACAGGGAACTACTACGAGCAGTACTTC.

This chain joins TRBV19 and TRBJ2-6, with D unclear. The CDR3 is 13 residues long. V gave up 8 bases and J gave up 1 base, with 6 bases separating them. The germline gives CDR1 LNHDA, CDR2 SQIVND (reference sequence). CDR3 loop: CASGLSGANVLTF. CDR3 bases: TGTGCCAGTGGCCTTTCTGGGGCCAACGTCCTGACTTTC.

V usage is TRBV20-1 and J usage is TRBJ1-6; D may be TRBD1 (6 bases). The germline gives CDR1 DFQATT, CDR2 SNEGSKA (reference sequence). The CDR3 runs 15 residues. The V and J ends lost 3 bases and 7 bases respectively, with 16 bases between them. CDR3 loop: CSASSRQELNSPLHF. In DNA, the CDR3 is TGCAGTGCTAGTTCGAGACAGGAATTAAATTCACCCCTCCACTTT.

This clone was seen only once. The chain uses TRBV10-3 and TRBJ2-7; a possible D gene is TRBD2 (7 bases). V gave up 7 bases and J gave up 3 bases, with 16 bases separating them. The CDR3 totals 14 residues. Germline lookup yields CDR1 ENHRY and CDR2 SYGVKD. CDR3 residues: CAIKGGGSYYEQYF. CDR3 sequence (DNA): TGTGCCATCAAGGGGGGCGGGAGTTACTACGAGCAGTACTTC.

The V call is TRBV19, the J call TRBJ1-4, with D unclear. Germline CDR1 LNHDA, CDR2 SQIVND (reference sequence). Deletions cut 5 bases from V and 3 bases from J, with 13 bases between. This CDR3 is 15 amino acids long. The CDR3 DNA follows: TGTGCCAGTAGTGTGGGCAGGACTTCTAATGAAAAACTGTTTTTT. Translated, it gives CASSVGRTSNEKLFF.

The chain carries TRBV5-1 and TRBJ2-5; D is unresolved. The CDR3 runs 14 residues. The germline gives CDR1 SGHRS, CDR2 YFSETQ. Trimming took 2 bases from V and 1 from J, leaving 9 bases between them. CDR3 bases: TGCGCCAGCAGCTTCGGGCAGATCCAAGAGACCCAGTACTTC. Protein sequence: CASSFGQIQETQYF.

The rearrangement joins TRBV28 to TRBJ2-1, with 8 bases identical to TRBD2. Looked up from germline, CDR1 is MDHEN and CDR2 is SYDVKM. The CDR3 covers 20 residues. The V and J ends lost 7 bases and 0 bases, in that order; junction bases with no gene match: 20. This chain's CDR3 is CASIPPPGLGAAGSYNEQFF. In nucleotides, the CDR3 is TGTGCCAGCATCCCTCCACCGGGACTAGGAGCAGCCGGCTCCTACAATGAGCAGTTCTTC.

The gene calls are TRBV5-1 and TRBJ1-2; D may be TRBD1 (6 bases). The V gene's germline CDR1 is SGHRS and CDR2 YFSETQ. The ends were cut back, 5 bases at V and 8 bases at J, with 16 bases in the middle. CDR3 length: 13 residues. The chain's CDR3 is CASRRDTSIGYTF. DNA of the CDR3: TGCGCCAGCAGGAGGGACACCAGTATAGGCTACACCTTC.

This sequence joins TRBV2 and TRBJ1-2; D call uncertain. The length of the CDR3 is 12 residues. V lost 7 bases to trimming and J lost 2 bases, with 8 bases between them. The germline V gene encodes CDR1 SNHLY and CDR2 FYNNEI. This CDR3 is CASMGRNYGYTF. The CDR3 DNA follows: TGTGCCAGCATGGGTCGGAACTATGGCTACACCTTC.